Below, 10 T cell receptor beta chains from the same sample are listed, as sequenced in a study of long-term antiretroviral therapy in people with HIV. Version v3.0 of the immunoSEQ assay was performed at survey level. The assay was immunoSEQ multiplex PCR, and TCRdb's table has in-frame clones only and misses some. The data contain around 25,000 clones, around 86% of them singletons. The source was unsorted PBMCs, collected 1.9 years after starting antiretroviral therapy. Receptors originate from a woman aged 25-40 years with HIV.

The CDR3 spells CASSLWGEFSEQFF. The DNA of the CDR3 is TGTGCCAGCAGCTTGTGGGGCGAGTTCAGTGAGCAGTTCTTC. V usage is TRBV5-6 and J usage is TRBJ2-1; the D gene is possibly TRBD1 (5 bases). Germline loops: CDR1 SGHDT, CDR2 YYEEEE. V lost 1 base, J lost 9 bases, and 14 bases lay in between. The CDR3 extends over 14 amino acids. The entire variable domain, with the rest obtained from reference TRBV5-6 and TRBJ2-1, is as follows: DAGVTQSPTHLIKTRGQQVTLRCSPKSGHDTVSWYQQALGQGPQFIFQYYEEEERQRGNFPDRFSGHQFPNYSSELNVNALLLGDSALYLCASSLWGEFSEQFFGPGTRLTVL.

V and J are TRBV11-1 and TRBJ1-1; no definite D call. Germline-derived CDR1 and CDR2 are SGHAT and FQDESV (reference sequence). This CDR3 has 16 residues. V dropped 5 bases and J dropped 1 base, with 17 bases sitting between them. The CDR3 reads CASSQFAGSQNTEAFF. The DNA of the CDR3 is TGTGCCAGCAGCCAATTTGCGGGCAGCCAGAACACTGAAGCTTTCTTT. The whole variable domain, remainder taken from reference TRBV11-1 and TRBJ1-1, is EAEVAQSPRYKITEKSQAVAFWCDPISGHATLYWYRQILGQGPELLVQFQDESVVDDSQLPKDRFSAERLKGVDSTLKIQPAELGDSAMYLCASSQFAGSQNTEAFFGQGTRLTVV.

This chain joins TRBV19 and TRBJ1-2, with D possibly TRBD1 on 5 matching bases. Germline V lookup: CDR1 LNHDA, CDR2 SQIVND (reference sequence). The V gene lost 7 bases and the J gene lost 5 bases, with 17 bases spanning the gap. The CDR3 length is 14 residues. CDR3 in amino acids: CASKGDGTRYGYTF. CDR3 coding DNA: TGTGCCAGTAAAGGGGATGGGACCAGATATGGCTACACCTTC.

V is TRBV9 and J is TRBJ1-1; no definite D call. Germline V CDR1 and CDR2: SGDLS, YYNGEE. V shed 2 bases and J shed 2 bases, with 7 bases lying between them. The CDR3 runs 13 residues. The CDR3 sequence is CASSVSGNTEAFF. The DNA of the CDR3 is TGTGCCAGCAGCGTTTCGGGTAACACTGAAGCTTTCTTT.

V and J are TRBV9 and TRBJ2-2; D is unresolved. Per the germline V gene, CDR1 is SGDLS and CDR2 is YYNGEE. The V and J ends lost 0 bases and 4 bases respectively, with 10 bases between them. The CDR3 length is 15 residues. CDR3 sequence (DNA): TGTGCCAGCAGCGTAGCTATTGGGATCACCGGGGAGCTGTTTTTT. Translated: CASSVAIGITGELFF.

This chain joins TRBV15 and TRBJ1-3, with TRBD1 as a possible D gene (6 bases). The CDR3 runs to 15 residues. The germline V gene encodes CDR1 LNHNV and CDR2 YYDKDF (reference sequence). Trimming removed 0 bases from V and 0 bases from J, with 6 bases in between. The CDR3 nucleotides are TGTGCCACCAGCAGAGACAGGGGCTCTGGAAACACCATATATTTT. This gives the protein CATSRDRGSGNTIYF.

V gene TRBV5-1 combines with J gene TRBJ2-2; D unresolved. This CDR3 region has 14 residues. V dropped 1 base and J dropped 6 bases, with 10 bases sitting between them. Germline V gives CDR1 SGHRS, CDR2 YFSETQ. CDR3 sequence (DNA): TGCGCCAGCAGCTTGAGGGTAGAGGCCGGGGAGCTGTTTTTT. Amino acids: CASSLRVEAGELFF. The full variable domain, completed using reference TRBV5-1 and TRBJ2-2, is KAGVTQTPRYLIKTRGQQVTLSCSPISGHRSVSWYQQTPGQGLQFLFEYFSETQRNKGNFPGRFSGRQFSNSRSEMNVSTLELGDSALYLCASSLRVEAGELFFGEGSRLTVL.

The chain has TRBV5-5 and TRBJ1-6, with a weak D call TRBD1 (6 bases). V dropped 0 bases and J dropped 8 bases, with 9 bases sitting between them. Germline V gene sequence: CDR1 SGHKS, CDR2 YYEKEE (reference sequence). The CDR3 extends over 14 amino acids. In nucleotides, the CDR3 is TGTGCCAGCAGCTTGGACCACAGGGATTCACCCCTCCACTTT. Protein product: CASSLDHRDSPLHF. Combining the CDR3 with reference TRBV5-5 and TRBJ1-6 gives the whole variable domain DAGVTQSPTHLIKTRGQQVTLRCSPISGHKSVSWYQQVLGQGPQFIFQYYEKEERGRGNFPDRFSARQFPNYSSELNVNALLLGDSALYLCASSLDHRDSPLHFGNGTRLTVT.

The chain couples TRBV30 to TRBJ2-3; no clear D gene. The CDR3 runs to 17 residues. Deletions cut 2 bases from V and 0 bases from J, with 18 bases between. Germline V gene data show CDR1 as GTSNPN and CDR2 as SVGIG (reference sequence). The CDR3 is CAWSPRAPGVSTDTQYF. The CDR3 DNA is TGTGCCTGGAGTCCAAGGGCCCCCGGAGTTAGCACAGATACGCAGTATTTT.

The J gene is TRBJ1-6, the V gene TRBV5-6, with unresolved D. V dropped 0 bases and J dropped 11 bases, with 12 bases sitting between them. Germline V CDR1 and CDR2: SGHDT, YYEEEE. The CDR3 sequence is 14 residues long. Written as DNA, the CDR3 is TGTGCCAGCAGCTTGGCACGAGGTATGGCACCCCTCCACTTT. Its translation is CASSLARGMAPLHF.